What follows is one T cell receptor (beta chain) and its context. It lacks a known antigen. No qualities accompany the bases; no much larger clone lies one base away. TCRbeta CDR3 regions were amplified from genomic DNA using the immunoSEQ Assay, a bias-controlled multiplex PCR. Turning to the authors' computational methods: Within the assay, amplification of reference gene primers was used to estimate how many nucleated cells each sample contained. To quantify the absolute abundance of each unique TCRbeta CDR3 rearrangement, sequence reads were collapsed and filtered. For each sample, productive Simpson clonality was calculated by taking the square root of Simpson's diversity index across productive rearrangements. In TCRdb, the immuneACCESS table is reduced to in-frame sequences with V and J assigned. These tables do not hold every clone; where another copy was compared, an unresolved V gene accounts for under half, and the others remain unexplained. The V and J calls and the clone size are those of that table, but D and trimming were determined from the DNA. Present in this sample are about 46,000 clones, 80% to 90% of which were seen just once. The ten most abundant clones make up roughly 7.4% of the sample.

The source of the sample is a study of blood T cell repertoires in COVID-19 (TCRdb year 2020). Describing the broader study: Collaborator samples came from the United States, Italy and Spain and covered acute and convalescent phases of COVID-19. The prospective study material was composed of cDNA or gDNA derived from T cells, B-cell-depleted T cells, or PBMCs. Deeply sampled blood TCRbeta repertoires from subjects exposed to, actively infected with, or recovered from COVID-19 were included in the dataset. The repertoires were released in a freely available public database meant as a resource for research on the immune response to SARS-CoV-2. The samples were drawn from the first 160 participants of the ongoing ImmuneRACE study and from 1,254 subjects provided by 6 global collaborators. A de-identified subject ID, COVID-19 status, age in years and sex were almost always included in the sample metadata. Where available, HLA class I and class II types were obtained from metadata supplied by the sample provider rather than from assay-based typing.

Whole blood was collected in K2EDTA tubes by collaborating institutions according to the institutions' own protocols. For TCRbeta analysis, collaborator samples were shipped as frozen whole blood, as isolated PBMCs, or as DNA extracted from either sample type. General conclusions and limits of the study: The amount of clinical and demographic metadata varied by source and participant and was provided uncurated.

Trimming takes 5 bases off V and 6 bases off J; junction bases not matched to a gene: 21. The CDR3 contains 19 residues, cysteine and phenylalanine counted. Only the CDR3 DNA is retained, 57 bases long and in frame from the first base. CDR1 and CDR2 are drawn from the germline V gene: SNHLY, FYNNEI. This chain joins TRBV2 to TRBJ2-7; 11 nucleotides in the junction match TRBD2. The sample consisted of peripheral blood. This TCR was recovered from a man aged 50 to 59 with acute or convalescent COVID-19. CDR3 protein: CASSHRPGTSGQEGPEQYF. The DNA sequence is as follows: TGTGCCAGCAGTCACCGGCCGGGGACTAGCGGCCAAGAGGGGCCCGAGCAGTACTTC.